The 5 T cell receptor beta chains in this list originate from one sample, sequenced in a study of blood T cell repertoires in COVID-19. Profiled with immunoSEQ multiplex PCR; TCRdb holds only in-frame clones, not every one. The profile shows around 230,000 clones, 80% to 90% of them singletons. The specimen sequenced was peripheral blood. The receptor set was obtained from a man between 40 and 49 years old with acute or convalescent COVID-19.

V gene TRBV5-4 combines with J gene TRBJ1-2; D may be TRBD1 (6 bases). The CDR3 length is 15 residues. CDR1 SGHNT and CDR2 YYREEE come from the germline V gene (reference sequence). V lost 1 base to trimming and J lost 4 bases, with 14 bases between them. The CDR3 bases are TGTGCCAGCAGCTTGCTCCTAGGACAGTTCTATGGCTACACCTTC. Protein: CASSLLLGQFYGYTF. The whole variable domain, remainder taken from reference TRBV5-4 and TRBJ1-2, is ETGVTQSPTHLIKTRGQQVTLRCSSQSGHNTVSWYQQALGQGPQFIFQYYREEENGRGNFPPRFSGLQFPNYSSELNVNALELDDSALYLCASSLLLGQFYGYTFGSGTRLTVV.

CDR3: CASSEGGRPPSGGNQPQHF. CDR3 sequence (DNA): TGCGCCAGCAGTGAGGGAGGTCGGCCACCCTCTGGCGGCAATCAGCCCCAGCATTTT. The chain uses TRBV10-1 and TRBJ1-5; D is uncertain. V shed 2 bases and J shed 2 bases, with 22 bases lying between them. This CDR3 is built from 19 residues. CDR1 and CDR2 (germline): WNHNN, SYGVQD (reference sequence).

The chain combines TRBV24-1 with TRBJ1-1; 10 bases are a match to TRBD1. The junction had 8 bases not matched to a gene; V was cut back by 4 bases and J by 4 bases. The CDR3 extends over 16 amino acids. The germline V gene has CDR1 KGHDR and CDR2 SFDVKD. The CDR3 sequence: CATSDDRGLGSTEAFF. The CDR3 nucleotides are TGTGCCACCAGTGACGACAGGGGGCTGGGGAGCACTGAAGCTTTCTTT.

This sequence joins TRBV24-1 and TRBJ1-2; no reliable D call. The CDR3 loop spans 14 amino acids. Per the germline V gene, CDR1 is KGHDR and CDR2 is SFDVKD. V was shortened by 2 bases and J by 2 bases, with 8 bases between the two germline ends. CDR3: CATSDSGLNYGYTF. CDR3 coding DNA: TGTGCCACCAGTGATTCCGGACTGAACTATGGCTACACCTTC.

This clone was found once. V gene TRBV18 combines with J gene TRBJ2-2; unclear D gene. The length of the CDR3 is 15 residues. Germline CDR1 reads KGHSH; CDR2 reads LQKENI. The V end was cut by 5 bases, the J end by 0 bases, with 10 bases between. The CDR3 nucleotides are TGTGCCAGCTCATCGGAAACAGCGAACACCGGGGAGCTGTTTTTT. It yields the protein CASSSETANTGELFF.